Below are 10 T cell receptor beta chains sequenced from a single sample in a study of cytomegalovirus exposure and HLA in healthy donors. The PCR used 60 Vbeta and 13 Jbeta primers. Here immunoSEQ multiplex PCR was the method, and the copy in TCRdb shows in-frame clones only, minus some. Among over 100,000 clones listed, almost 70% were seen once. Sequenced input: PBMCs. The receptors shown here come from a man aged 25 to 40 in good health and CMV-seropositive.

The rearrangement uses TRBV15 and TRBJ2-3; no reliable D call. This CDR3 spans 16 amino acids. CDR1 and CDR2 (germline): LNHNV, YYDKDF (reference sequence). Trimming pared 0 bases from V and 0 bases from J, leaving 10 bases between. CDR3 in DNA: TGTGCCACCAGCAGAGACTCCTGGGCTAGCACAGATACGCAGTATTTT. This sequence encodes CATSRDSWASTDTQYF.

The chain links TRBV9 to TRBJ2-2, with a tentative D call TRBD2 (6 bases). Germline V lookup: CDR1 SGDLS, CDR2 YYNGEE. The CDR3 totals 15 residues. Trimming shortened V by 3 bases and J by 3 bases, and 12 bases separated the two germline ends. CDR3 sequence (DNA): TGTGCCAGCAGCGGTCGAACTAGCCACACCGGGGAGCTGTTTTTT. It encodes CASSGRTSHTGELFF.

The chain carries TRBV29-1 and TRBJ2-7; 9 bases agree with TRBD2. Germline CDR1 is SQVTM and CDR2 is ANQGSEA. The CDR3 spans 18 residues. In DNA, the CDR3 is TGCAGCGTTGACTTGGGCTGGTGGACTCTAGCGGGAACCCTCGAGGAGTACGTC. It codes for CSVDLGWWTLAGTLEEYV.

The rearrangement uses TRBV19 and TRBJ1-2, with 7 positions matching TRBD1. From germline, CDR1 is LNHDA and CDR2 SQIVND (reference sequence). Trimming at V came to 4 bases and at J to 4 bases, leaving 9 bases not matched to a gene. This CDR3 is built from 15 residues. Written as DNA, the CDR3 is TGTGCCAGTAGTACCCGACAGGGCAAGAGCTATGGCTACACCTTC. Translation: CASSTRQGKSYGYTF.

This chain joins TRBV19 and TRBJ1-2; D unresolved. The V and J ends lost 3 bases and 0 bases respectively, with 8 bases between them. The germline CDR1 and CDR2 sequences are LNHDA and SQIVND (reference sequence). This CDR3 has 14 residues. CDR3 in amino acids: CASSISQTNYGYTF. The DNA for the CDR3 is TGTGCCAGTAGTATTAGCCAAACTAACTATGGCTACACCTTC.

This clone has a single count. V is TRBV11-2 and J is TRBJ1-6; possibly TRBD1 for D (6 bases). Germline V CDR1 and CDR2: SGHAT, FQNNGV. V shed 5 bases and J shed 7 bases, with 15 bases lying between them. This CDR3 comprises 15 residues. The CDR3 is CASSRGQLTNSPLHF. The CDR3 DNA is TGTGCCAGCAGCCGTGGACAGCTGACAAATTCACCCCTCCACTTT.

This chain links TRBV12-5 with TRBJ1-4, with 7 bases aligning to TRBD1. Germline V gene sequence: CDR1 LGHNT, CDR2 FRNRAP. The CDR3 sequence is 16 residues long. V was pared by 1 base and J by 0 bases, with 2 bases of the junction left unmatched. CDR3 region: CASGLGQGTTNEKLFF. CDR3 DNA: TGTGCTAGTGGTTTGGGACAGGGAACAACTAATGAAAAACTGTTTTTT. Drawing the rest from reference TRBV12-5 and TRBJ1-4, the complete variable domain is DARVTQTPRHKVTEMGQEVTMRCQPILGHNTVFWYRQTMMQGLELLAYFRNRAPLDDSGMPKDRFSAEMPDATLATLKIQPSEPRDSAVYFCASGLGQGTTNEKLFFGSGTQLSVL.

This rearrangement joins TRBV4-3 to TRBJ2-2; the match to TRBD1 covers 11 bases. Germline V gene lookup returns CDR1 LGHNA and CDR2 YSLEER. The CDR3 length is 16 residues. The trim removed 5 bases at V and 5 bases at J, leaving 7 bases unmatched. The CDR3 loop is CASSTGQGAGTGELFF. DNA for the CDR3: TGCGCCAGCAGCACCGGACAGGGGGCGGGAACCGGGGAGCTGTTTTTT.

This chain connects TRBV27 to TRBJ2-3, with 7 positions matching TRBD1. This CDR3 spans 15 amino acids. Germline V gene data show CDR1 as MNHEY and CDR2 as SMNVEV (reference sequence). With V trimmed by 4 bases and J by 2 bases, 6 bases remained unmatched. The CDR3 region has the DNA TGTGCCAGCAGTTCCTACAGGGGTATCACAGATACGCAGTATTTT. It codes for CASSSYRGITDTQYF.

J is TRBJ2-3 and V is TRBV28; no clear D. The CDR3 runs to 13 residues. Germline values: CDR1 MDHEN, CDR2 SYDVKM. V was trimmed by 2 bases and J by 4 bases, leaving 7 bases between them. DNA for the CDR3: TGTGCCAGCAGTTTAAGCCCCTCAGATACGCAGTATTTT. The encoded protein is CASSLSPSDTQYF.